These 22 T cell receptor beta chains originate from one sample sequenced in a study of blood T cell repertoires in COVID-19. The repertoire was sequenced with immunoSEQ multiplex PCR; TCRdb's copy has only in-frame clones and lacks some. The sample lists 180,000 or so clones, about 85% occurring once. The specimen was peripheral blood. Every receptor here comes from a woman aged 80 or older with acute or convalescent COVID-19.

With regard to this clone: An end of the junction differs from the germline gene, which may be a read error. The same CDR3 is also encoded by other DNA sequences in this sample. The chain has TRBV20-1 and TRBJ2-5; 7 nucleotides match TRBD1. CDR3 length: 11 amino acids. CDR1 and CDR2 (germline): DFQATT, SNEGSKA (reference sequence). The CDR3, as DNA: TGCAGTGCGAGAGGGGGCGAGACCCAGTACTTC. Protein: CSARGGETQYF.

The V gene is TRBV3-1 (or the pseudogene TRBV3-2), the J gene TRBJ1-5; possible D gene TRBD1, 6 bases. CDR3 length: 16 residues. The ends were cut back, 1 base at V and 5 bases at J, with 15 bases in the middle. CDR1 and CDR2 (germline): LGHDT, YNNKEL (reference sequence). This CDR3 reads CASSQGTARGDQPQHF. CDR3 nucleotides: TGTGCCAGCAGCCAAGGGACAGCGCGAGGGGATCAGCCCCAGCATTTT.

Only a few counts were recorded for this clone. The chain links TRBV3-1 (or the pseudogene TRBV3-2) to TRBJ2-7, with D maybe TRBD1 (6 bases). Germline V gives CDR1 LGHDT, CDR2 YNNKEL (reference sequence). This CDR3 has 13 residues. V lost 4 bases, J lost 5 bases, and 12 bases lay in between. The CDR3: CASSPGGANEQYF. Here the CDR3 DNA reads TGTGCCAGCAGCCCTGGGGGCGCGAACGAGCAGTACTTC.

The CDR3 DNA is TGTGCCAGCAGTTACGGGGACAGGGTGAACACCGGGGAGCTGTTTTTT. This encodes CASSYGDRVNTGELFF. The chain combines TRBV6-5 with TRBJ2-2; 9 bases match TRBD1. Germline lookup yields CDR1 MNHEY and CDR2 SVGAGI. The length of the CDR3 is 16 residues. V trimming: 2 bases; J trimming: 1 base; junction bases outside the gene matches: 2.

The chain has TRBV6-2 or TRBV6-3 and TRBJ2-1, with 14 positions matching TRBD2. The trim removed 2 bases at V and 4 bases at J, leaving 13 bases unmatched. Germline values: CDR1 MNHEY, CDR2 SVGEGT. The CDR3 length is 20 residues. The CDR3 nucleotides are TGTGCCAGCAGTTACGCCTATTGGACTAGCGGGGGGACAACGTACAATGAGCAGTTCTTC. Translated, it gives CASSYAYWTSGGTTYNEQFF.

The V gene is TRBV5-1, the J gene TRBJ2-3, with 8 bases that match TRBD1. Germline loops: CDR1 SGHRS, CDR2 YFSETQ. The trim removed 4 bases at V and 2 bases at J, leaving 6 bases unmatched. The CDR3 is 15 residues long. The CDR3 reads CASSGPDRATDTQYF. The CDR3 nucleotides read TGCGCCAGCAGCGGACCGGACAGGGCCACAGATACGCAGTATTTT.

This clone was detected a few times. The chain's CDR3 is CATSDSHRATDTQYF. In DNA form, the CDR3 reads TGTGCCACCAGTGATTCTCACAGGGCCACAGATACGCAGTATTTT. The chain recombines TRBV24-1 with TRBJ2-3; D might be TRBD1 (6 bases). Per germline, CDR1 KGHDR and CDR2 SFDVKD. The CDR3 extends over 15 amino acids. Between the trimmed V and J ends, which lost 2 bases and 2 bases, there was a span of 10 bases.

In its sample, this clone was seen once. V gene TRBV6-6 combines with J gene TRBJ1-1; 9 bases are shared with TRBD1. CDR1 and CDR2 from the germline V gene are MNHNY and SVGAGI (reference sequence). This CDR3 comprises 14 residues. Trimming at V came to 5 bases and at J to 1 base, leaving 2 bases not matched to a gene. The CDR3 reads CASSQGQGNTEAFF. CDR3 in DNA: TGTGCCAGCAGTCAGGGACAGGGGAACACTGAAGCTTTCTTT.

The chain employs TRBV2 and TRBJ1-1; tentative D call: TRBD1 (5 bases). CDR1 and CDR2 (germline): SNHLY, FYNNEI. The CDR3 runs 15 residues. Trimming left V 2 bases short and J 4 bases short, with 14 bases between. CDR3 region: CASSEMGQIGTEAFF. In nucleotides, the CDR3 is TGTGCCAGCAGTGAAATGGGGCAGATTGGCACTGAAGCTTTCTTT.

CDR3 nucleotides: TGTGCCAGCAGGGGCGCAGGGGCTGGCTATGGCTACACCTTC. Translated: CASRGAGAGYGYTF. The J gene is TRBJ1-2, the V gene TRBV6-5; perhaps TRBD1 as D (6 bases). V was trimmed by 6 bases and J by 4 bases, leaving 15 bases between them. Germline assignment: CDR1 MNHEY and CDR2 SVGAGI. This CDR3 has 14 amino acids.

This clone was picked up one time. This sequence joins TRBV30 and TRBJ1-6; 10 bases agree with TRBD1. Germline values: CDR1 GTSNPN, CDR2 SVGIG (reference sequence). The CDR3 spans 15 residues. The V and J ends lost 1 base and 9 bases, in that order; junction bases with no gene match: 6. CDR3 in DNA: TGTGCCTGGAGTGCTCCGGGACAGGGGAGTTCACCCCTCCACTTT. It codes for CAWSAPGQGSSPLHF.

There are a few counts of this clone. The V call is TRBV7-2, the J call TRBJ1-4; 9 positions match TRBD1. V was pared by 5 bases and J by 7 bases, with 8 bases of the junction left unmatched. The CDR3 loop spans 15 amino acids. Germline V gene sequence: CDR1 SGHTA, CDR2 FQGNSA. CDR3 nucleotide sequence: TGTGCCAGCAGCACCGGACAGGGGCGGGTTGAAAAACTGTTTTTT. Translating gives CASSTGQGRVEKLFF.

The CDR3 protein is CASSLFQGQQETQYF. The DNA for the CDR3 is TGCGCCAGCAGCTTGTTCCAGGGGCAGCAAGAGACCCAGTACTTC. The V and J genes are TRBV5-1 and TRBJ2-5; tentatively, D is TRBD1 (6 bases). The ends were cut back, 1 base at V and 2 bases at J, with 12 bases in the middle. The CDR3 is made up of 15 amino acids. Germline V CDR1 and CDR2: SGHRS, YFSETQ. The variable domain in full, with the rest retrieved from reference TRBV5-1 and TRBJ2-5, is KAGVTQTPRYLIKTRGQQVTLSCSPISGHRSVSWYQQTPGQGLQFLFEYFSETQRNKGNFPGRFSGRQFSNSRSEMNVSTLELGDSALYLCASSLFQGQQETQYFGPGTRLLVL.

The chain carries TRBV6-5 and TRBJ2-1; TRBD1 aligns across 8 bases. V was clipped by 4 bases and J by 10 bases; unmatched bases: 6. The CDR3 runs to 13 residues. CDR1 and CDR2 (germline): MNHEY, SVGAGI. This chain's CDR3 is CASSLGQVGEQFF. CDR3 DNA: TGTGCCAGCAGTTTGGGACAGGTCGGGGAGCAGTTCTTC.

This chain's CDR3 is CASSRNAGGTEAFF. In nucleotides, the CDR3 is TGTGCCAGTAGTAGGAATGCAGGGGGCACTGAAGCTTTCTTT. This chain uses TRBV19 with TRBJ1-1; 7 bases are a match to TRBD1. J lost 4 bases, V lost 4 bases, and 6 bases had no gene match. The CDR3 loop spans 14 amino acids. Germline loops: CDR1 LNHDA, CDR2 SQIVND (reference sequence).

The chain carries TRBV29-1 and TRBJ2-1, with 7 bases aligning to TRBD1. The junction had 0 bases not matched to a gene; V was cut back by 4 bases and J by 3 bases. Germline V CDR1 and CDR2: SQVTM, ANQGSEA. This CDR3 contains 12 residues. CDR3 residues: CSVGQGYNEQFF. DNA for the CDR3: TGCAGCGTTGGACAGGGCTACAATGAGCAGTTCTTC.

V and J are TRBV7-9 and TRBJ2-1; D not resolved. Germline CDR1 reads SEHNR; CDR2 reads FQNEAQ (reference sequence). The germline V and J ends were trimmed by 0 bases and 8 bases, with 14 bases remaining between them. CDR3 size: 15 residues. This CDR3 reads CASSLASPLRDEQFF. CDR3 coding DNA: TGTGCCAGCAGCTTAGCGAGCCCCCTACGGGATGAGCAGTTCTTC.

V gene TRBV7-8 combines with J gene TRBJ1-1; D is undetermined. Per the germline V gene, CDR1 is SGHVS and CDR2 is FQNEAQ. This CDR3 is 14 amino acids long. V dropped 5 bases and J dropped 0 bases, with 10 bases sitting between them. CDR3 DNA sequence: TGTGCCAGCAGCCCCGTGAGGTTGAACACTGAAGCTTTCTTT. Its translation is CASSPVRLNTEAFF.

This chain uses TRBV7-2 with TRBJ1-1; 9 nucleotides align to TRBD1. Germline lookup yields CDR1 SGHTA and CDR2 FQGNSA. This CDR3 is built from 18 residues. J lost 4 bases, V lost 1 base, and 13 bases had no gene match. Written as DNA, the CDR3 is TGTGCCAGCAGCTTAGTAGGAGTCGGGACAGGGAGATCCACTGAAGCTTTCTTT. This gives the protein CASSLVGVGTGRSTEAFF.

This chain uses TRBV7-2 with TRBJ2-1; 8 bases map to TRBD2. The CDR3 is 15 amino acids. V was clipped by 5 bases and J by 4 bases; unmatched bases: 7. In germline, CDR1 is SGHTA, CDR2 FQGNSA. The CDR3 loop reads CASSATSGSYNEQFF. CDR3 DNA: TGTGCCAGCAGCGCAACTAGCGGATCTTACAATGAGCAGTTCTTC.

The rearrangement uses TRBV12-1 and TRBJ2-3; TRBD1 is the table's D call and was not checked against the DNA. TRBV12-1 is recorded as a pseudogene. The CDR3 length is 16 residues. For the CDR3, the DNA is TGTGCCAGCAGCACTCGGACAGTGTCAGGGACAGATACGCAGTATTTT. This gives the protein CASSTRTVSGTDTQYF.

The CDR3 nucleotides read TGTGCCAGCAGCCGGGAGGGGTGCTATGGCTACACCTTC. Translating gives CASSREGCYGYTF. The chain joins TRBV3-1 (or the pseudogene TRBV3-2) to TRBJ1-2, with D possibly TRBD1 on 5 matching bases. The V end lost 4 bases, the J end lost 4 bases, and 10 bases lay between the germline ends. Germline assignment: CDR1 LGHDT and CDR2 YNNKEL (reference sequence). The CDR3 consists of 13 residues.